This section outlines one T cell receptor beta chain sequence together with its context. This clonotype was counted only a few times. Its binding antigen is unknown. Base qualities are missing; no much larger clone stands one base away. Receptor libraries were prepared by 5' RACE. Sequencing took place on a NextSeq 500. To correct for sequencing error and PCR bias, the TCR library protocol tagged individual cDNA molecules with unique molecular identifiers. Both TCR alpha and beta chains were sequenced, and tight co-correlation was observed between alpha and beta sequence abundances in each sample. The paper's data handling went like this. Decombinator V4 was used to annotate the V gene, J gene and CDR3 of the TCR sequences. Expanded TCRs were defined as changing significantly between any two time points under a Poisson model with p below 0.0001. Abundances of TCRs were expressed as counts per million after normalisation to the total number of TCRs sequenced in each sample. TRAV1-2 paired with TRAJ12, TRAJ20 or TRAJ33 defined MAIT TCRs, while TRAV10 paired with TRAJ18 defined iNKT TCRs. A search of VDJdb, accessed on 1 November 2021, was run for TCRs annotated to CMV, EBV and SARS-CoV-2, with TCRs annotated for multiple antigens excluded. TCRdb trimmed public reads at Q25 via fastp, called clones via MiXCR and kept in-frame beta chains. Duplicate CDR3 protein sequences are folded into a single record with the most common DNA and genes. TCRdb, not the original authors, processed these V and J calls. For this sample there are about 60,000 distinct CDR3 sequences; approximately 11% appear just once. The top ten hold about 9.7% of the sample.

The germline V gene gives CDR1 as SQVTM and CDR2 as ANQGSEA. CDR3 length: 10 amino acids, cysteine to phenylalanine. The CDR3 DNA has 30 bases and is translated from base 1. Trimming at the junction amounts to 7 bases on V and 10 bases on J, and the germline ends lie 11 bases apart. Set within a cohort of healthcare workers in London, UK, this nested case-control study involved weekly PCR testing of nasopharyngeal swabs along with blood sampling. Healthcare workers were recruited during the week of the UK lockdown, between 23 and 31 March 2020, and followed weekly for up to about 15 weeks. This sample was taken from a study of early T cells in non-severe SARS-CoV-2 infection (dated by TCRdb to about 2021). Regarding the complete study: Bulk RNA from unsorted whole blood was used for TCR sequencing, so alpha and beta chains could not be paired. The paper's findings and limits, for the study overall: VDJdb matching was skewed toward anti-spike CD8 responses, so virus-specific expansions were likely underestimated and private and CD4 specificities were missed.

Specimen: whole blood. The chain was built from TRBV29-1 and TRBJ2-1, with the D gene call left open. The sequence was obtained from an adult who was a healthcare worker with PCR-confirmed SARS-CoV-2 infection or an uninfected control (not recorded which). The CDR3 amino acid sequence is: CSGLAREQFF. The DNA sequence follows: TGCAGCGGTTTAGCCCGGGAGCAGTTCTTC.